The 8 T cell receptor beta chains in this list originate from one sample, sequenced in a study of cytomegalovirus exposure and HLA in healthy donors. PCR amplification relied on 60 Vbeta primers (plus 13 Jbeta primers). Sequencing used immunoSEQ multiplex PCR; TCRdb keeps in-frame clones, though not all of them. The repertoire holds 100,000 or so clones, with about 62% as singletons. Sample: PBMCs. These receptors all stem from a human donor in good health.

The chain has TRBV23-1 and TRBJ1-5, with D uncertain. TRBV23-1 is labeled an ORF, and its function is uncertain. This CDR3 region has 15 residues. V was cut by 4 bases and J by 6 bases, with 16 bases left in between. The CDR3 loop is CASSPDWVEGQPQHF. The DNA of the CDR3 is TGCGCCAGCAGTCCCGACTGGGTCGAGGGTCAGCCCCAGCATTTT.

The chain links TRBV5-1 to TRBJ2-2, with TRBD1 matching 7 bases. Trimming removed 4 bases from V and 4 bases from J; junction bases left unmatched: 10. CDR3 length: 16 residues. Looked up from germline, CDR1 is SGHRS and CDR2 is YFSETQ. The CDR3 sequence: CASSQIQGSGTGELFF. Here the CDR3 DNA reads TGCGCCAGCAGCCAAATACAGGGGTCTGGCACCGGGGAGCTGTTTTTT. Supplemented by reference TRBV5-1 and TRBJ2-2, the full variable domain reads KAGVTQTPRYLIKTRGQQVTLSCSPISGHRSVSWYQQTPGQGLQFLFEYFSETQRNKGNFPGRFSGRQFSNSRSEMNVSTLELGDSALYLCASSQIQGSGTGELFFGEGSRLTVL.

This sequence joins TRBV19 and TRBJ1-5; D is undetermined. V lost 1 base and J lost 0, with 7 bases in between. The CDR3 loop spans 15 amino acids. Germline V gene lookup returns CDR1 LNHDA and CDR2 SQIVND (reference sequence). The CDR3 DNA is TGTGCCAGTAGTATAGTGCCAGATAGCAATCAGCCCCAGCATTTT. Protein product: CASSIVPDSNQPQHF.

This clone was seen only a few times. Other DNA sequences in this specimen translate into the identical CDR3. The rearrangement links TRBV18 to TRBJ2-7, with 12 bases lining up with TRBD1. This CDR3 is built from 15 residues. V shed 4 bases and J 4 bases; nucleotides not matched to a gene: 5. Germline V gives CDR1 KGHSH, CDR2 LQKENI. Written as DNA, the CDR3 is TGTGCCAGCTCACTCCCGGGACAGGGGGCTTACGAGCAGTACTTC. As protein: CASSLPGQGAYEQYF.

The rearrangement joins TRBV7-9 to TRBJ2-7; 9 bases line up with TRBD1. The CDR3 has 18 residues. Per germline, CDR1 SEHNR and CDR2 FQNEAQ (reference sequence). V dropped 5 bases and J dropped 0; count of bases not matched to a gene: 14. CDR3 amino acids: CASSPRQGVIQNSYEQYF. DNA of the CDR3: TGTGCCAGCAGCCCCAGACAGGGGGTCATTCAAAACTCCTACGAGCAGTACTTC. The full variable domain, its missing parts supplied by reference TRBV7-9 and TRBJ2-7, is DTGVSQNPRHKITKRGQNVTFRCDPISEHNRLYWYRQTLGQGPEFLTYFQNEAQLEKSRLLSDRFSAERPKGSFSTLEIQRTEQGDSAMYLCASSPRQGVIQNSYEQYFGPGTRLTVT.

This chain connects TRBV7-6 to TRBJ1-1, with D possibly TRBD1 on 6 matching bases. This CDR3 has 13 amino acids. Germline CDR1 is SGHVS and CDR2 is FNYEAQ. Deletions cut 4 bases from V and 1 base from J, with 7 bases between. The chain's CDR3 is CASSSGQNTEAFF. In nucleotides, the CDR3 is TGTGCCAGCAGCTCGGGACAGAACACTGAAGCTTTCTTT.

The chain has TRBV5-1 and TRBJ2-6, with TRBD2 matching over 10 bases. V lost 5 bases, J lost 2 bases, and 7 bases stayed unmatched. The CDR3 has 17 residues. Germline loops: CDR1 SGHRS, CDR2 YFSETQ. CDR3 nucleotide sequence: TGCGCCAGCAGAGAGGCTAGCGGGAGACCTGGGGCCAACGTCCTGACTTTC. It is translated as CASREASGRPGANVLTF.

The CDR3 DNA reads as TGTGCCAGCAGTACCGGGCTAGCAGGACCCGAGCAGTACTTC. Its translation is CASSTGLAGPEQYF. The chain employs TRBV6-6 and TRBJ2-7; possible D gene TRBD2, 5 bases. Trimming left V 5 bases short and J 6 bases short, with 17 bases between. The CDR3 loop spans 14 amino acids. Per germline, CDR1 MNHNY and CDR2 SVGAGI (reference sequence).